A single sample is the source of the 2 T cell receptor beta chains below, sequenced in a study of blood T cell repertoires in COVID-19. Only in-frame clones appear in the TCRdb table, and some are missing; sequencing was by immunoSEQ multiplex PCR. This sample has about 210,000 clones, with about four fifths found just once. The sequenced sample consisted of peripheral blood. Receptors originate from a woman aged 45-65 years with active or convalescent COVID-19.

This sequence joins TRBV25-1 and TRBJ1-2; D gene uncertain. Trimming pared 10 bases from V and 2 bases from J, leaving 17 bases between. CDR3 length: 14 amino acids. Germline values: CDR1 MGHDK, CDR2 SYGVNS. The CDR3 region is CATQMEGNNYGYTF. The DNA of the CDR3 is TGTGCCACCCAAATGGAGGGAAACAACTATGGCTACACCTTC.

CDR3 DNA: TGTGCCAGCAGCTTAGGGACAACCTCTAGCACAGATACGCAGTATTTT. It translates to CASSLGTTSSTDTQYF. V and J are TRBV7-2 and TRBJ2-3; possibly TRBD1 for D (5 bases). CDR1 is SGHTA, CDR2 FQGNSA, per germline. V gave up 1 base and J gave up 0 bases, with 11 bases separating them. This CDR3 comprises 16 residues.